The 19 T cell receptor beta chains below were found in one sample sequenced in a study of regulatory T cells in long-lasting Graves disease. This sample's time point: newly diagnosed GD, antithyroid drugs for less than 3 months. From PBMCs, RNA was extracted and then used to make the TCR library. CDR3 regions were amplified by Arm-PCR using iRepertoire HTBI primers to build TCR beta libraries. Using its own MiXCR run on the multiplex PCR reads, TCRdb lists one record per CDR3 protein. The sample lists 400,000 to 500,000 distinct CDR3 sequences, around 16% occurring once. These data were also filed under a second study, of T cells in Graves' hyperthyroidism and ophthalmopathy.

The starting material was peripheral blood mononuclear cells (PBMCs), obtained at new diagnosis, from a patient treated with antithyroid drugs. All receptors derive from a woman aged 35 to 49 with Graves disease.

This clonotype was counted many times. One end of the junction is discordant with germline, which a read error may explain. The rearrangement uses TRBV6-2 or TRBV6-3 and TRBJ2-7, with TRBD2 identical over 9 bases. The CDR3 is made up of 15 amino acids. Germline V gene data show CDR1 as MNHEY and CDR2 as SVGEGT. CDR3 DNA: TGTGCCAGCAGTTACCCTGGGACTAGCTCCCACGAGCAGTACTTC. Translated: CASSYPGTSSHEQYF.

In its sample, this clonotype was seen many times. This sequence joins TRBV7-8 and TRBJ2-1; 8 bases are a match to TRBD1. The CDR3 totals 13 residues. The V segment lost 4 bases and the J segment 9 bases; nucleotides outside the gene matches: 5. The V gene's germline CDR1 is SGHVS and CDR2 FQNEAQ. CDR3 bases: TGTGCCAGCAGCTCGGACAGGGTCGCTGAGCAGTTCTTC. Its protein is CASSSDRVAEQFF. The full variable domain, in which reference TRBV7-8 and TRBJ2-1 provide the parts outside the CDR3, is GAGVSQSPRYKVAKRGQDVALRCDPISGHVSLFWYQQALGQGPEFLTYFQNEAQLDKSGLPSDRFFAERPEGSVSTLKIQRTQQEDSAVYLCASSSDRVAEQFFGPGTRLTVL.

This clonotype was picked up one time. A junction end diverges from the germline sequence, so it may reflect a read error. V gene TRBV28 combines with J gene TRBJ2-7; 11 positions match TRBD2. Germline CDR1 is MDHEN and CDR2 is SYDVKM. The CDR3 consists of 17 residues. The CDR3 is CVSSLSLGASGGYEQYF. The DNA for the CDR3 is TGTGTCAGCAGTTTATCACTCGGGGCTAGCGGGGGGTACGAGCAGTACTTC.

This clonotype occurred many times. This rearrangement joins TRBV20-1 to TRBJ1-1, with a weak D call TRBD1 (5 bases). The CDR3 length is 14 residues. From germline, CDR1 is DFQATT and CDR2 SNEGSKA (reference sequence). V was pared by 4 bases and J by 0 bases, with 12 bases between. CDR3 bases: TGCAGTGCTACTTCAGGGTATCTGAACACTGAAGCTTTCTTT. Translated, it gives CSATSGYLNTEAFF.

At least ten counts were recorded for this clonotype. The chain employs TRBV11-2 and TRBJ2-1, with a possible D match to TRBD2 (5 bases). Germline V CDR1 and CDR2: SGHAT, FQNNGV. V dropped 0 bases and J dropped 12 bases, with 12 bases sitting between them. This CDR3 has 13 amino acids. The CDR3 sequence: CASSLESGGRQFF. The CDR3 region has the DNA TGTGCCAGCAGCTTAGAGTCCGGAGGAAGGCAGTTCTTC.

The chain uses TRBV4-1 and TRBJ1-1, with TRBD1 as a possible D gene (5 bases). The CDR3 totals 15 residues. Germline V gene data show CDR1 as MGHRA and CDR2 as YSYEKL. The ends were cut back, 0 bases at V and 1 base at J, with 9 bases in the middle. The CDR3 DNA reads as TGCGCCAGCAGCCAAGACGAGGACACGAACACTGAAGCTTTCTTT. It specifies CASSQDEDTNTEAFF.

The table lists this clonotype with many counts. CDR3 in DNA: TGCAGTGCTGCTAGCGGGAGTTCGTACGAGCAGTACTTC. Its protein product is CSAASGSSYEQYF. The rearrangement uses TRBV20-1 and TRBJ2-7, with TRBD2 matching 10 bases. The germline V gene encodes CDR1 DFQATT and CDR2 SNEGSKA (reference sequence). With 5 bases clipped from V and 4 bases from J, the junction kept 5 bases outside the gene matches. The CDR3 is 13 amino acids.

Ten or more counts support this clonotype. The chain uses TRBV3-1 and TRBJ2-7, with 9 bases identical to TRBD2. The CDR3 has 16 residues. Germline CDR1 and CDR2: LGHDT and YNNKEL (reference sequence). Trimming at V came to 4 bases and at J to 0 bases, leaving 7 bases not matched to a gene. Written as DNA, the CDR3 is TGTGCCAGCAGCCGTCTAGCGGGGAAGATCTCCTACGAGCAGTACTTC. Protein sequence: CASSRLAGKISYEQYF.

This clonotype has at least ten counts. The J gene is TRBJ1-3, the V gene TRBV2, with D uncertain. This CDR3 region has 14 residues. V shed 4 bases and J shed 0 bases, with 7 bases lying between them. CDR1 and CDR2 (germline): SNHLY, FYNNEI. The CDR3 reads CASSAGSSGNTIYF. CDR3 coding DNA: TGTGCCAGCAGTGCGGGGAGCTCTGGAAACACCATATATTTT.

This clonotype was observed at least ten times. CDR3 nucleotides: TGCAGTGCTAGGTGGACTGGAGCCTACGAGCAGTACTTC. Its translation is CSARWTGAYEQYF. This chain links TRBV20-1 with TRBJ2-7, with TRBD2 as a possible D gene (5 bases). V was clipped by 3 bases and J by 2 bases, with 11 bases between them. This CDR3 comprises 13 residues. Germline V gene lookup returns CDR1 DFQATT and CDR2 SNEGSKA (reference sequence).

This clonotype was observed at least ten times. CDR3 protein: CASSLSGISPLHF. The CDR3, as DNA: TGTGCCAGCAGTTTATCGGGGATTTCACCCCTCCACTTT. This rearrangement joins TRBV28 to TRBJ1-6; D gene ambiguous. The germline CDR1 and CDR2 sequences are MDHEN and SYDVKM. V was clipped by 1 base and J by 9 bases, with 7 bases between them. The CDR3 sequence is 13 residues long.

The chain joins TRBV19 to TRBJ2-1; 7 nucleotides align to TRBD1. The V segment lost 5 bases and the J segment 0 bases; nucleotides outside the gene matches: 4. This CDR3 comprises 15 residues. Germline lookup yields CDR1 LNHDA and CDR2 SQIVND (reference sequence). The CDR3 nucleotides are TGTGCCAGTAGTCCCTGGGACAGCTCCTACAATGAGCAGTTCTTC. Translation gives CASSPWDSSYNEQFF.

This clonotype came up many times. The chain recombines TRBV2 with TRBJ2-4; D remains unclear. This CDR3 is 12 amino acids long. Trimming removed 11 bases from V and 6 bases from J, with 14 bases in between. Germline loops: CDR1 SNHLY, CDR2 FYNNEI. The CDR3 sequence: CAGGPPGNIQYF. In DNA, the CDR3 is TGTGCCGGTGGTCCTCCTGGAAACATTCAGTACTTC.

This rearrangement joins TRBV19 to TRBJ2-2, with unresolved D. Trimming cost V 4 bases and J 5 bases, with 17 bases left between them. CDR1 LNHDA and CDR2 SQIVND come from the germline V gene (reference sequence). This CDR3 has 16 amino acids. The DNA of the CDR3 is TGTGCCAGTAGTACCGGCGCGCTCGTCAGGACCGGGGAGCTGTTTTTT. It codes for CASSTGALVRTGELFF.

The rearrangement joins TRBV20-1 to TRBJ2-3, with TRBD2 identical over 7 bases. V shed 4 bases, J shed 2 bases, and the junction held 12 bases outside the gene matches. CDR1 is DFQATT, CDR2 SNEGSKA, per germline (reference sequence). The CDR3 covers 16 residues. The chain's CDR3 is CSANLRAGIVTDTQYF. CDR3 in DNA: TGCAGTGCTAACCTCCGAGCGGGAATTGTCACAGATACGCAGTATTTT.

This clonotype was observed a handful of times. The V and J genes are TRBV20-1 and TRBJ2-5, with D tentatively TRBD1 (6 bases). Germline V gene data show CDR1 as DFQATT and CDR2 as SNEGSKA (reference sequence). Trimming stripped 5 bases from V and 5 bases from J, with 15 bases between. The CDR3 totals 13 residues. DNA for the CDR3: TGCAGTGCTTTACAGGGTTTCGAGGAGACCCAGTACTTC. It encodes CSALQGFEETQYF.

The chain joins TRBV19 to TRBJ1-2; no clear D gene. The CDR3 consists of 16 residues. V lost 0 bases and J 0 bases, leaving 11 bases between the germline ends. Looked up from germline, CDR1 is LNHDA and CDR2 is SQIVND (reference sequence). The CDR3 nucleotides read TGTGCCAGTAGTATAGATATTCCCCTTGCTAACTATGGCTACACCTTC. This translates into CASSIDIPLANYGYTF.

This clonotype was recorded many times. The chain employs TRBV3-1 and TRBJ1-6; D gene unclear. CDR1 is LGHDT and CDR2 is YNNKEL in the germline V gene (reference sequence). This CDR3 contains 12 residues. Trimming removed 1 base at V and 14 bases at J, with 9 bases between. CDR3 sequence reads: CASSQGISALHF. The CDR3 DNA reads as TGTGCCAGCAGCCAAGGAATTTCGGCCCTCCACTTT. Full variable domain (outside the CDR3, taken from reference TRBV3-1 and TRBJ1-6): DTAVSQTPKYLVTQMGNDKSIKCEQNLGHDTMYWYKQDSKKFLKIMFSYNNKELIINETVPNRFSPKSPDKAHLNLHINSLELGDSAVYFCASSQGISALHFGNGTRLTVT.

This clonotype has just one count. The rearrangement joins TRBV20-1 to TRBJ2-5; 7 bases are a match to TRBD1. Germline trimming cut 4 bases from V and 7 bases from J; bases unmatched to any gene: 15. The germline V gene encodes CDR1 DFQATT and CDR2 SNEGSKA (reference sequence). The CDR3 contains 15 residues. In nucleotides, the CDR3 is TGCAGTGCTAACCCCTTAGCTCAGGGGGAAGCGACCCAGTACTTC. Translation gives CSANPLAQGEATQYF.